This T cell receptor (beta chain) is from a study of identical twins. Germline assignment: CDR1 SGHTA and CDR2 FQGNSA. V lost 1 base and J 7 bases, leaving 11 bases between the germline ends. The CDR3 sequence is 14 residues long. TCRdb called the 5' RACE reads again in MiXCR, with one record for every CDR3 protein. This table has around 490,000 distinct CDR3 sequences, approximately 20% appearing once. Another study also made use of these data, one on yellow fever vaccine responses in identical twins.

The sequence came from a woman in her late teens or twenties in good health. The sequencing input was CD4+ T cells sorted from blood. This chain uses TRBV7-2 with TRBJ2-1; possible D gene TRBD1, 6 bases. The CDR3 loop is CASSLGYRDNEQFF. The CDR3 DNA sequence: TGTGCCAGCAGCTTAGGTTACAGGGATAATGAGCAGTTCTTC.